This T cell receptor beta chain appears in the sequencing data of a study of CD8 T cells in ankylosing spondylitis. Study conclusions and caveats: Reported data indicate significant enrichment of disease-linked clones within matched ankylosing spondylitis synovial fluid. What appeared characteristic of ankylosing spondylitis blood was a TCR beta motif of eight highly homologous variants.

The V gene's germline CDR1 is SEHNR and CDR2 FQNEAQ (reference sequence). V was shortened by 4 bases and J by 4 bases, with 10 bases between the two germline ends. This CDR3 has 13 residues. By quantitative 5'-RACE with molecular barcodes, the TCR beta libraries were made. TCRdb called the 5' RACE reads again in MiXCR, with one record for every CDR3 protein. Here the sample spans approximately 250,000 distinct CDR3 sequences, about 24% being singletons. The table lists this clonotype with many counts. Its antigen is unknown. Sequenced input: blood, either unsorted or a sorted T cell fraction (not recorded which). The chain carries TRBV7-9 and TRBJ1-1; tentatively, D is TRBD1 (6 bases). The TCR originated in a male donor with ankylosing spondylitis or in good health (not recorded which). The CDR3 reads CASSSRGGTEAFF. The CDR3 nucleotides read TGTGCCAGCAGCTCCAGGGGAGGCACTGAAGCTTTCTTT.